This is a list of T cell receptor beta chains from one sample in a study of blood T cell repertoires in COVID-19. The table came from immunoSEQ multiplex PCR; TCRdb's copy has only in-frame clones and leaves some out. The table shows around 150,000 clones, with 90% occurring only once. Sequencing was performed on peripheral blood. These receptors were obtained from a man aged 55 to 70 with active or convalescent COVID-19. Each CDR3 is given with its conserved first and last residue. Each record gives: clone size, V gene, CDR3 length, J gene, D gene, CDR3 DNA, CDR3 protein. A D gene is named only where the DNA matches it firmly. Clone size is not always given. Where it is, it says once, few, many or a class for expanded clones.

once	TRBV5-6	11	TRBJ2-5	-	TGTGCCAGCAGCTCGGGAGAGACCCAGTACTTC	CASSSGETQYF
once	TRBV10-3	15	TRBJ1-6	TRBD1	TGTGCCATCAGTGAGCAAACAGGGGATCTTTCACCCCTCCACTTT	CAISEQTGDLSPLHF
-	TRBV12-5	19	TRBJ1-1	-	TGTGCTAGTGGTTTGGAAGAAGGTGCGGCAGACCGGATGAACACTGAAGCTTTCTTT	CASGLEEGAADRMNTEAFF
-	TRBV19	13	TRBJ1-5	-	TGTGCCAGTAGTCTAGGGGCGGGTCAGCCCCAGCATTTT	CASSLGAGQPQHF
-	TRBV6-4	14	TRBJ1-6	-	TGTGCCAGCAGTGACTCCTGGGGAGATTCACCCCTCCACTTT	CASSDSWGDSPLHF
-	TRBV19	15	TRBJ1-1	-	TGTGCCAGTTCACCTCGGGGAGGGTTGGACACTGAAGCTTTCTTT	CASSPRGGLDTEAFF
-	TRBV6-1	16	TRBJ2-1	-	TGTGCCAGCAGTGAAACTCTCGCGGGGCGCCAGGATGAGCAGTTCTTC	CASSETLAGRQDEQFF
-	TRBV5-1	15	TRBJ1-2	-	TGCGCCAGCAGCTTGGATGGGGGGACTAACTATGGCTACACCTTC	CASSLDGGTNYGYTF
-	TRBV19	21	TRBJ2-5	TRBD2	TGTGCCAGTAGTATAGATCATCTTAGGGGACTAGCGGGCCGTGTTCAAGAGACCCAGTACTTC	CASSIDHLRGLAGRVQETQYF
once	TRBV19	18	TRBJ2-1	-	TGTGCCAGTAGTATAGTTGGCAGGGGAGGGATGGCCCACAATGAGCAGTTCTTC	CASSIVGRGGMAHNEQFF
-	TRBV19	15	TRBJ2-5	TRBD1	TGTGCCAGTAATCCCCCGGGACAGGGTACGGAGACCCAGTACTTC	CASNPPGQGTETQYF
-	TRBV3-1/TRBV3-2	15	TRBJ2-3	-	TGTGCCAGCAGCCCCCGTACTTATGGCACAGATACGCAGTATTTT	CASSPRTYGTDTQYF
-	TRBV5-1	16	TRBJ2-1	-	TGCGCCAGCAGCTTGGGTCCCGGGAGCTCCTACAATGAGCAGTTCTTC	CASSLGPGSSYNEQFF
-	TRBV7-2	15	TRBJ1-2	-	TGTGCCAGCAGCTCACCTAACGGACAGAACTATGGCTACACCTTC	CASSSPNGQNYGYTF
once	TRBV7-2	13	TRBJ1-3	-	TGTGCCAGCAGACTAAGCTCTGGAAACACCATATATTTT	CASRLSSGNTIYF
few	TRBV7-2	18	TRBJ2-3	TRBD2	TGTGCCAGCAGCTCCCCCAACTCAGCGGGAGGATTTGGAGATACGCAGTATTTT	CASSSPNSAGGFGDTQYF
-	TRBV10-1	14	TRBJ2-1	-	TGCGCCAGCAGTGAGGGGTACGGGTACAATGAGCAGTTCTTC	CASSEGYGYNEQFF
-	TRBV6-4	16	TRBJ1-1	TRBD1	TGTGCCAGCAGTGACGGTGGGACAGGTGGGTGGACTGAAGCTTTCTTT	CASSDGGTGGWTEAFF
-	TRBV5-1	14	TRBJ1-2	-	TGCGCCAGCAGCTTTCGTGGCAGGGACTATGGCTACACCTTC	CASSFRGRDYGYTF
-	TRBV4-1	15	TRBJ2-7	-	TGCGCCAGCAGCCAAGATATGGCCAGGGTCTACGAGCAGTACTTC	CASSQDMARVYEQYF
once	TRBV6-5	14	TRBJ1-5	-	TGTGCCACCTCGAAAAAGGGGGAAATTCAGCCCCAGCATTTT	CATSKKGEIQPQHF
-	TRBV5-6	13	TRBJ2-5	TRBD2	TGTGCCAGCTTTCCAAGCGGGGGAGAGACCCAGTACTTC	CASFPSGGETQYF
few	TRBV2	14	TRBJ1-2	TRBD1	TGTGCCAGCAGCCGGGACAGGGGGCGCATGGGCTACACCTTC	CASSRDRGRMGYTF
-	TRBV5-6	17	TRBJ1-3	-	TGTGCCAGCAGCCTCGTTAATCAGGGGCCCTCTGGAAACACCATATATTTT	CASSLVNQGPSGNTIYF
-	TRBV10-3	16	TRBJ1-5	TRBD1	TGTGCCATCAGTGAGGAGAGGACAGGTCGCAATCAGCCCCAGCATTTT	CAISEERTGRNQPQHF
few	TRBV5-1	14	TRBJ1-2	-	TGCGCCAGTGGTCCGGGACTGCCGACCTATGGCTACACCTTC	CASGPGLPTYGYTF
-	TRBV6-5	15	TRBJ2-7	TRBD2	TGTGCCAGCAGTTACTCCAGCGGGAGGTCCTACGAGCAGTACTTC	CASSYSSGRSYEQYF
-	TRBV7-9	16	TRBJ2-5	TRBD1	TGTGCCAGCAGCTTAGCCGGGACAGGGGGCCCAGAGACCCAGTACTTC	CASSLAGTGGPETQYF
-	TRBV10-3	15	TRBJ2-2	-	TGTGCCATCAGGCAGGCAATCCAAAACACCGGGGAGCTGTTTTTT	CAIRQAIQNTGELFF
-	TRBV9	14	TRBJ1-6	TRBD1	TGTGCCAGCAGCGTAGAGGGGGCAGGCTCACCCCTCCACTTT	CASSVEGAGSPLHF
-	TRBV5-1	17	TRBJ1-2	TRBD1	TGCGCCAGCAGTAGTCCCCCGGGACAGGGTAGGAACTATGGCTACACCTTC	CASSSPPGQGRNYGYTF
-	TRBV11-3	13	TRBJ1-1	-	TGTGCCAGCAGCTTAGATCTCTCCACTGAAGCTTTCTTT	CASSLDLSTEAFF
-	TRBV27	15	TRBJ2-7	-	TGTGCCAGCAGTTTACTGCCACAGGAGACCTACGAGCAGTACTTC	CASSLLPQETYEQYF
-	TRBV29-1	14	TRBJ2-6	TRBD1	TGCAGCGTTGACACAGGGGCTGGGGCCAACGTCCTGACTTTC	CSVDTGAGANVLTF
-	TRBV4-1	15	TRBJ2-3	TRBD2	TGCGCCAGCAGTTCTAGCGGGAGGACTACAGATACGCAGTATTTT	CASSSSGRTTDTQYF